This T cell receptor (beta chain) was profiled in a study of early T cells in non-severe SARS-CoV-2 infection. This clonotype has just a few counts. TCRdb redid the calling of the 5' RACE reads with MiXCR, one entry per CDR3 protein. The sample contains around 81,000 distinct CDR3 sequences, 11% to 15% of which appear only once. This receptor was identified in an adult who was a healthcare worker with PCR-confirmed SARS-CoV-2 infection or an uninfected control (not recorded which). The sample comprised whole blood.

CDR3 amino acids: CASSVVGGELFF. Written as DNA, the CDR3 is TGTGCCAGCAGCGTAGTTGGCGGGGAGCTGTTTTTT. The chain is built from TRBV9 and TRBJ2-2, with unresolved D. Germline loops: CDR1 SGDLS, CDR2 YYNGEE. The germline V and J ends were trimmed by 0 bases and 7 bases, with 4 bases remaining between them. This CDR3 has 12 residues.